This T cell receptor (beta chain) was obtained from a study of OX40 agonist ivuxolimab in advanced cancers. About the research overall: Every 2 weeks, ivuxolimab was infused into the patients intravenously at between 0.01 and 10 mg/kg. A history of anti-PD-1, anti-PD-L1 or anti-CTLA-4 therapy was acceptable, and about 40% had some. General study results and limits: CD4+ and CD8+ blood T cells expanded clonally by week 6 at 0.1 to 3.0 mg/kg.

Sampled blood was obtained at baseline, cycle 4 day 1, and cycle 7 day 1. Trimming removed 4 bases at V and 6 bases at J, with 13 bases between. From germline, CDR1 is SGHTA and CDR2 FQGNSA. There are 13 residues in the CDR3. Note on this clone: The antigen is not known.

TCRdb keeps only in-frame clones here, not all; method: immunoSEQ multiplex PCR. The sample has 85,000 to 100,000 clones, roughly 90% seen once; the top ten hold 0.3% to 0.4%. This sequence was found in an adult with an advanced solid tumor such as melanoma, head and neck, liver or kidney cancer. The rearrangement uses TRBV7-2 and TRBJ2-7, with a possible D match to TRBD1 (6 bases). The sample consisted of CD4+ or CD8+ T cells sorted from blood, taken in a trial of the OX40 agonist ivuxolimab. CDR3 DNA: TGTGCCAGCAGCTATCCAGGGGCTGGCGAGCAGTACTTC. Translated, it gives CASSYPGAGEQYF.